This is a list of T cell receptor beta chains from one sample in a study of blood T cell repertoires in COVID-19. Assay used: immunoSEQ multiplex PCR; TCRdb lists only in-frame clones, some missing. This sample has 200,000 to 300,000 clones; around 90% occur once, and the top ten carry roughly 0.8%. Input material: peripheral blood. All receptors come from a woman aged 25 to 39 with acute or convalescent COVID-19. Each CDR3 is given with its conserved first and last residue. D genes are given only for firm matches. Clone sizes are given selectively: once, few, many, or a class where the clone is expanded.

j_call: TRBJ2-1; v_call: TRBV6-6; d_call: NA; clone_size: NA; cdr3_length: 12; cdr3_aa: CASILRGNEQFF; cdr3_nt: TGTGCCAGCATCCTACGGGGCAATGAGCAGTTCTTC
j_call: TRBJ1-3; v_call: TRBV7-9; d_call: NA; clone_size: NA; cdr3_length: 16; cdr3_aa: CASSLATFYSGNTIYF; cdr3_nt: TGTGCCAGCAGCTTAGCCACGTTCTATTCTGGAAACACCATATATTTT
j_call: TRBJ2-3; v_call: TRBV7-9; d_call: TRBD2; clone_size: NA; cdr3_length: 16; cdr3_aa: CASSQPTSGQFNTQYF; cdr3_nt: TGTGCCAGCAGCCAACCGACTAGCGGGCAATTTAATACGCAGTATTTT
j_call: TRBJ2-7; v_call: TRBV5-1; d_call: TRBD2; clone_size: NA; cdr3_length: 17; cdr3_aa: CASSSPIAGGRSYEQYF; cdr3_nt: TGCGCCAGCAGCTCCCCGATAGCGGGAGGGAGGTCCTACGAGCAGTACTTC
j_call: TRBJ1-1; v_call: TRBV7-2; d_call: TRBD1; clone_size: NA; cdr3_length: 15; cdr3_aa: CASSFDRRQGAIAFF; cdr3_nt: TGTGCCAGCAGCTTTGACCGACGACAGGGGGCCATAGCTTTCTTT
j_call: TRBJ2-5; v_call: TRBV30; d_call: TRBD2; clone_size: NA; cdr3_length: 16; cdr3_aa: CAWSRLAGALMETQYF; cdr3_nt: TGTGCCTGGTCCCGACTAGCGGGAGCTCTTATGGAGACCCAGTACTTC
j_call: TRBJ2-7; v_call: TRBV7-9; d_call: TRBD2; clone_size: few; cdr3_length: 16; cdr3_aa: CASSEPGLAGSHEQYF; cdr3_nt: TGTGCCAGCAGCGAACCGGGACTAGCGGGATCCCACGAGCAGTACTTC
j_call: TRBJ1-1; v_call: TRBV6-5; d_call: NA; clone_size: NA; cdr3_length: 14; cdr3_aa: CASRDRGLSTEAFF; cdr3_nt: TGTGCCAGCAGAGATAGAGGGTTAAGCACTGAAGCTTTCTTT
j_call: TRBJ1-1; v_call: TRBV7-9; d_call: TRBD1; clone_size: NA; cdr3_length: 15; cdr3_aa: CASSLLGTENTEAFF; cdr3_nt: TGTGCCAGCAGCTTACTTGGGACAGAGAACACTGAAGCTTTCTTT
j_call: TRBJ2-5; v_call: TRBV12-3/TRBV12-4; d_call: NA; clone_size: NA; cdr3_length: 13; cdr3_aa: CASSLSPKETQYF; cdr3_nt: TGTGCCAGCAGTTTGAGCCCTAAAGAGACCCAGTACTTC
j_call: TRBJ1-5; v_call: TRBV9; d_call: NA; clone_size: NA; cdr3_length: 15; cdr3_aa: CASSLGEGINQPQHF; cdr3_nt: TGTGCCAGCAGCCTCGGGGAGGGAATCAATCAGCCCCAGCATTTT
j_call: TRBJ2-7; v_call: TRBV29-1; d_call: TRBD1; clone_size: NA; cdr3_length: 13; cdr3_aa: CSVRQGSISEQYF; cdr3_nt: TGCAGCGTTAGACAGGGGAGTATTTCCGAGCAGTACTTC
j_call: TRBJ2-3; v_call: TRBV7-7; d_call: NA; clone_size: NA; cdr3_length: 15; cdr3_aa: CASSLGLGLSDTQYF; cdr3_nt: TGTGCTAGCAGCTTAGGGCTAGGACTTTCAGATACGCAGTATTTT
j_call: TRBJ1-4; v_call: TRBV6-6; d_call: TRBD1; clone_size: once; cdr3_length: 13; cdr3_aa: CATTGQGSEKLFF; cdr3_nt: TGTGCCACCACGGGACAGGGAAGCGAAAAACTGTTTTTT
j_call: TRBJ2-2; v_call: TRBV4-1; d_call: NA; clone_size: NA; cdr3_length: 14; cdr3_aa: CASSQAYAVGELFF; cdr3_nt: TGCGCCAGCAGCCAAGCTTATGCGGTCGGGGAGCTGTTTTTT
j_call: TRBJ1-1; v_call: TRBV24-1; d_call: NA; clone_size: NA; cdr3_length: 12; cdr3_aa: CATSDPYHGAFF; cdr3_nt: TGTGCCACCAGTGATCCCTACCACGGAGCTTTCTTT
j_call: TRBJ1-2; v_call: TRBV9; d_call: NA; clone_size: NA; cdr3_length: 14; cdr3_aa: CASSSSRGGYGYTF; cdr3_nt: TGTGCCAGCAGCTCCAGCCGGGGGGGCTATGGCTACACCTTC
j_call: TRBJ2-1; v_call: TRBV7-9; d_call: NA; clone_size: once; cdr3_length: 12; cdr3_aa: CASSPARGEQFF; cdr3_nt: TGTGCCAGCAGCCCCGCTAGGGGTGAGCAGTTCTTC
j_call: TRBJ2-3; v_call: TRBV15; d_call: TRBD2; clone_size: NA; cdr3_length: 16; cdr3_aa: CATSFLWRGSTDTQYF; cdr3_nt: TGTGCCACCAGTTTTCTGTGGCGGGGGAGCACAGATACGCAGTATTTT
j_call: TRBJ2-2; v_call: TRBV7-2; d_call: NA; clone_size: NA; cdr3_length: 15; cdr3_aa: CASSSPGQSHGELFF; cdr3_nt: TGTGCCAGCAGCTCACCTGGACAATCCCACGGGGAGCTGTTTTTT
j_call: TRBJ2-5; v_call: TRBV5-4; d_call: NA; clone_size: NA; cdr3_length: 13; cdr3_aa: CASSPTGEETQYF; cdr3_nt: TGTGCCAGCAGCCCCACGGGGGAAGAGACCCAGTACTTC
j_call: TRBJ2-1; v_call: TRBV30; d_call: NA; clone_size: NA; cdr3_length: 15; cdr3_aa: CAWSVGGLIYNEQFF; cdr3_nt: TGTGCCTGGAGTGTGGGGGGACTCATCTACAATGAGCAGTTCTTC
j_call: TRBJ2-3; v_call: TRBV14; d_call: TRBD2; clone_size: NA; cdr3_length: 17; cdr3_aa: CASSQDLLAGAPDTQYF; cdr3_nt: TGTGCCAGCAGCCAAGATCTCCTAGCGGGAGCTCCAGATACGCAGTATTTT
j_call: TRBJ1-5; v_call: TRBV27; d_call: NA; clone_size: few; cdr3_length: 15; cdr3_aa: CASSLKWTNNQPQHF; cdr3_nt: TGTGCCAGCAGCCTTAAATGGACAAACAATCAGCCCCAGCATTTT
j_call: TRBJ2-3; v_call: TRBV21-1; d_call: NA; clone_size: once; cdr3_length: 18; cdr3_aa: CASTNSGSIIVSTDTQYF; cdr3_nt: TGTGCCAGCACCAATAGCGGGAGTATCATCGTTAGCACAGATACGCAGTATTTT
j_call: TRBJ1-5; v_call: TRBV4-3; d_call: TRBD1; clone_size: NA; cdr3_length: 15; cdr3_aa: CASSQYTGGFQPQHF; cdr3_nt: TGCGCCAGCAGCCAATATACAGGGGGTTTTCAGCCCCAGCATTTT
j_call: TRBJ2-7; v_call: TRBV6-5; d_call: NA; clone_size: NA; cdr3_length: 13; cdr3_aa: CASSPDPGIEQYF; cdr3_nt: TGTGCCAGCAGTCCGGATCCGGGAATCGAGCAGTACTTC
j_call: TRBJ1-2; v_call: TRBV30; d_call: NA; clone_size: NA; cdr3_length: 16; cdr3_aa: CAWSVPLRPTNYGYTF; cdr3_nt: TGTGCCTGGAGTGTGCCCTTACGTCCTACCAACTATGGCTACACCTTC
j_call: TRBJ1-6; v_call: TRBV7-9; d_call: NA; clone_size: NA; cdr3_length: 15; cdr3_aa: CASSLSGGYNSPLHF; cdr3_nt: TGTGCCAGCAGCTTATCGGGGGGGTATAATTCACCCCTCCACTTT
j_call: TRBJ2-7; v_call: TRBV7-9; d_call: NA; clone_size: NA; cdr3_length: 14; cdr3_aa: CASSAQLAIYEQYF; cdr3_nt: TGTGCCAGCAGCGCGCAGCTAGCGATCTACGAGCAGTACTTC
j_call: TRBJ2-2; v_call: TRBV5-5; d_call: TRBD1; clone_size: NA; cdr3_length: 15; cdr3_aa: CASSGDRVRTGELFF; cdr3_nt: TGTGCCAGCAGCGGGGACAGGGTACGGACCGGGGAGCTGTTTTTT
j_call: TRBJ2-7; v_call: TRBV5-1; d_call: NA; clone_size: NA; cdr3_length: 14; cdr3_aa: CASSTSGEPYEQYF; cdr3_nt: TGCGCCAGCAGCACCTCAGGGGAACCCTACGAGCAGTACTTC
j_call: TRBJ2-7; v_call: TRBV5-6; d_call: TRBD2; clone_size: NA; cdr3_length: 15; cdr3_aa: CASTPGAGGTYEQYF; cdr3_nt: TGTGCCAGCACCCCGGGGGCGGGAGGGACCTACGAGCAGTACTTC
j_call: TRBJ1-3; v_call: TRBV5-1; d_call: TRBD1; clone_size: NA; cdr3_length: 13; cdr3_aa: CASSLQGGNTIYF; cdr3_nt: TGCGCCAGCAGCTTACAGGGGGGAAACACCATATATTTT
j_call: TRBJ2-7; v_call: TRBV5-6; d_call: TRBD1; clone_size: NA; cdr3_length: 14; cdr3_aa: CASSFRTGIYEQYF; cdr3_nt: TGTGCCAGCAGCTTTCGGACAGGGATCTACGAGCAGTACTTC
j_call: TRBJ2-5; v_call: TRBV7-7; d_call: TRBD1; clone_size: once; cdr3_length: 13; cdr3_aa: CASSSTGGETQYF; cdr3_nt: TGTGCTAGCAGCTCGACAGGGGGAGAGACCCAGTACTTC
j_call: TRBJ1-1; v_call: TRBV6-1; d_call: NA; clone_size: NA; cdr3_length: 14; cdr3_aa: CASSFFPRQPEAFF; cdr3_nt: TGTGCCAGCAGTTTTTTCCCCAGACAGCCGGAAGCTTTCTTT
j_call: TRBJ2-2; v_call: TRBV9; d_call: TRBD2; clone_size: NA; cdr3_length: 19; cdr3_aa: CASSASMTSGSVNTGELFF; cdr3_nt: TGTGCCAGCAGCGCAAGCATGACTAGCGGGAGTGTCAACACCGGGGAGCTGTTTTTT
j_call: TRBJ2-1; v_call: TRBV5-1; d_call: TRBD2; clone_size: NA; cdr3_length: 14; cdr3_aa: CASRPRDYNNEQFF; cdr3_nt: TGCGCCAGCAGACCCCGGGACTATAACAATGAGCAGTTCTTC
j_call: TRBJ1-3; v_call: TRBV10-3; d_call: NA; clone_size: NA; cdr3_length: 15; cdr3_aa: CAISELSRSGNTIYF; cdr3_nt: TGTGCCATCAGTGAGTTGAGCCGCTCTGGAAACACCATATATTTT
j_call: TRBJ1-1; v_call: TRBV6-6; d_call: NA; clone_size: NA; cdr3_length: 14; cdr3_aa: CASSYRGQNTEAFF; cdr3_nt: TGTGCCAGCAGTTATCGCGGACAGAACACTGAAGCTTTCTTT
j_call: TRBJ2-5; v_call: TRBV6-5; d_call: NA; clone_size: NA; cdr3_length: 14; cdr3_aa: CASSPRGSQETQYF; cdr3_nt: TGTGCCAGCAGTCCCCGTGGCAGCCAAGAGACCCAGTACTTC
j_call: TRBJ2-1; v_call: TRBV4-3; d_call: NA; clone_size: NA; cdr3_length: 15; cdr3_aa: CASSQGAYSYNEQFF; cdr3_nt: TGCGCCAGCAGCCAAGGGGCCTACTCCTACAATGAGCAGTTCTTC
j_call: TRBJ2-3; v_call: TRBV30; d_call: TRBD1; clone_size: NA; cdr3_length: 16; cdr3_aa: CAWRAIGDRSTDTQYF; cdr3_nt: TGTGCCTGGAGGGCGATCGGGGACAGGAGCACAGATACGCAGTATTTT
j_call: TRBJ1-5; v_call: TRBV19; d_call: TRBD1; clone_size: few; cdr3_length: 15; cdr3_aa: CASGIQGAHNQPQHF; cdr3_nt: TGTGCCAGCGGAATACAGGGGGCCCACAATCAGCCCCAGCATTTT